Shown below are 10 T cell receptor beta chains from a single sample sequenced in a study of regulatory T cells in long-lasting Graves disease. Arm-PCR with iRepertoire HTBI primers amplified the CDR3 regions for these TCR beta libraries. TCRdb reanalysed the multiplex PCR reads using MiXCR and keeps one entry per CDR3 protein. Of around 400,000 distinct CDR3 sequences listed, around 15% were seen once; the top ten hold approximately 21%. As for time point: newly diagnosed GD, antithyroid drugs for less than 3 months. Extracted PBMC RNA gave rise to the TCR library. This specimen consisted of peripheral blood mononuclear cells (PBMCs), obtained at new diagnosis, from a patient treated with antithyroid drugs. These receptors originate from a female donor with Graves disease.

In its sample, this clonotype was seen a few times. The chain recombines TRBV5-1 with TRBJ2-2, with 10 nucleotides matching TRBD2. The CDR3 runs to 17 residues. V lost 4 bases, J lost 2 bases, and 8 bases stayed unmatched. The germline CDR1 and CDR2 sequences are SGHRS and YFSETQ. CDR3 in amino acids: CASSAPSGSFNTGELFF. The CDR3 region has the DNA TGCGCCAGCAGCGCTCCTAGCGGGAGTTTTAACACCGGGGAGCTGTTTTTT.

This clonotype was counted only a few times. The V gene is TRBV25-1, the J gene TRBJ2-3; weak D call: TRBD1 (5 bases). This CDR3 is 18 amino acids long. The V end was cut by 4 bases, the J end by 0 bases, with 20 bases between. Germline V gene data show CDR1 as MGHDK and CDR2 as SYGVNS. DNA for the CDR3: TGTGCCAGCAGTGGGTCCGAGAAGCAGGGCCTGAGCACAGATACGCAGTATTTT. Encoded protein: CASSGSEKQGLSTDTQYF.

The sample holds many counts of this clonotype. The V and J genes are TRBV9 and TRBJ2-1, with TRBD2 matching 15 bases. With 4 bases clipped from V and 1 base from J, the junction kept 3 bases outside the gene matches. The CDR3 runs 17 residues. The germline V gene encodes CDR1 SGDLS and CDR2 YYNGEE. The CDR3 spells CASSPGLAGGSYNEQFF. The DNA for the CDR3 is TGTGCCAGCAGCCCTGGACTAGCGGGAGGGTCCTACAATGAGCAGTTCTTC.

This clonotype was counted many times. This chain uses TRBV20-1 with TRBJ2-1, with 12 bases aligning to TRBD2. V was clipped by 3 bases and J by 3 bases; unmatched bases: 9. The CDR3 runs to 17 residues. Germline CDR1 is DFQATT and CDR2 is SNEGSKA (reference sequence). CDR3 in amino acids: CSARTLAGGSIYNEQFF. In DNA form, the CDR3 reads TGCAGTGCTAGGACACTAGCGGGAGGTTCTATCTACAATGAGCAGTTCTTC.

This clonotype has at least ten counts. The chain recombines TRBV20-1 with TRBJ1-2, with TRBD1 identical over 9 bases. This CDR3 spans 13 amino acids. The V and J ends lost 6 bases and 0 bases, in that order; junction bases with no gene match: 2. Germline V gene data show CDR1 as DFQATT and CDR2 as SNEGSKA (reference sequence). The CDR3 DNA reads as TGCAGTGCCACAGGGGGCACTAACTATGGCTACACCTTC. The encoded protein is CSATGGTNYGYTF.

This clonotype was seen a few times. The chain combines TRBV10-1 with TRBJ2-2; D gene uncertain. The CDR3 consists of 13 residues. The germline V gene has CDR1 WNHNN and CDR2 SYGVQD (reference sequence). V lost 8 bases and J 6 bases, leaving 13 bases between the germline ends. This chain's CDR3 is CASQQVSAGELFF. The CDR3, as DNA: TGCGCCAGCCAGCAGGTGTCGGCCGGGGAGCTGTTTTTT.

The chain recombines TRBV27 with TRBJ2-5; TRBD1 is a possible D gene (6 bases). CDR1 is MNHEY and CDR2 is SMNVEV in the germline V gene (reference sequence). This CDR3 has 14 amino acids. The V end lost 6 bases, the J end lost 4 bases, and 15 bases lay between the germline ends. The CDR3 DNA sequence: TGTGCCAGCAGGGTCAGGGGAGACGGAGAGACCCAGTACTTC. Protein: CASRVRGDGETQYF.

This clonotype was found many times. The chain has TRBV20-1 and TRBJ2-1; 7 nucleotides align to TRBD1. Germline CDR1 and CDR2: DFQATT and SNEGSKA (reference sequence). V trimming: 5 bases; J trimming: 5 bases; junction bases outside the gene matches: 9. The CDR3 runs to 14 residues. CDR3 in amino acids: CSAQDRRTNNEQFF. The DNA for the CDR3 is TGCAGTGCTCAGGACAGGAGGACCAACAATGAGCAGTTCTTC.

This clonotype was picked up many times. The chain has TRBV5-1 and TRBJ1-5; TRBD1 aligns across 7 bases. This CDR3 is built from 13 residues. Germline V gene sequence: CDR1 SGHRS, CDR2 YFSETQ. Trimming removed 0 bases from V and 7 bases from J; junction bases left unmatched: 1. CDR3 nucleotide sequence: TGCGCCAGCAGCTTGGAACAGGGGCAGCCCCAGCATTTT. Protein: CASSLEQGQPQHF.

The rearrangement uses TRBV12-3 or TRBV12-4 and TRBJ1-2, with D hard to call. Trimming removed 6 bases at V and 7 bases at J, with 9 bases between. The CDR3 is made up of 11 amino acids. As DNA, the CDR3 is TGTGCCAGCAGCCGATTGGGTGGCTACACCTTC. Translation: CASSRLGGYTF.